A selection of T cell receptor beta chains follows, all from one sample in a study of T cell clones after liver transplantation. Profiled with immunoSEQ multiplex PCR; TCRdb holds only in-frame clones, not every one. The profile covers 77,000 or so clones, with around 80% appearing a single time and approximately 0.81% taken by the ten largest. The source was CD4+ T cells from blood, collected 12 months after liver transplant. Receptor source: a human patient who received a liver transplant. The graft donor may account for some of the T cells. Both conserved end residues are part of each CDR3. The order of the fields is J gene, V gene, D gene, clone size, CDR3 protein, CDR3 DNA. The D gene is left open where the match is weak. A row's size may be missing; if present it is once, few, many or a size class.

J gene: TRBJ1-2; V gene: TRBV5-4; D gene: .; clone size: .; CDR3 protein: CASSPGIFFSYGYTF; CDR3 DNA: TGTGCCAGTTCCCCCGGGATTTTTTTTTCCTATGGCTACACCTTC
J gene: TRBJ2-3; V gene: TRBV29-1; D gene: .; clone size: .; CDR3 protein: CSVEESPGDTQYF; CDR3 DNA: TGCAGCGTTGAAGAAAGCCCCGGGGATACGCAGTATTTT
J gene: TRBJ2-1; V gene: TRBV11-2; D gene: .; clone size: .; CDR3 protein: CASSPYGGRTTYNEQFF; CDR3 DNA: TGTGCCAGCAGCCCTTATGGGGGACGGACGACCTACAATGAGCAGTTCTTC
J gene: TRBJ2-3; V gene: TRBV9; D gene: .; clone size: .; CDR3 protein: CASSVASREDTQYF; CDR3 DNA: TGTGCCAGCAGCGTAGCTTCCAGGGAGGATACGCAGTATTTT
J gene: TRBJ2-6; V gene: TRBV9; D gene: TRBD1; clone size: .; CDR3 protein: CASSVRGNGANVLTF; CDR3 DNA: TGTGCCAGCAGCGTCAGGGGGAATGGGGCCAACGTCCTGACTTTC
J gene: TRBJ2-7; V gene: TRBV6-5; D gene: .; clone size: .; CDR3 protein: CASSYSSTATYEQYF; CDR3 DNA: TGTGCCAGCAGTTACTCCTCGACAGCTACCTACGAGCAGTACTTC
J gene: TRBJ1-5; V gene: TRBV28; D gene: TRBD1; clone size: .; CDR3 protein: CASRTGTGNQPQHF; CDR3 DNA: TGTGCCAGCAGAACCGGGACAGGCAATCAGCCCCAGCATTTT
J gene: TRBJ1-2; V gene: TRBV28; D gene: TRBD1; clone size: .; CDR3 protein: CASSSWDRSYGYTF; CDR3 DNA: TGTGCCAGCAGTTCCTGGGACAGGAGTTATGGCTACACCTTC
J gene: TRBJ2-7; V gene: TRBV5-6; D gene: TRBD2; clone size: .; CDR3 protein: CASSPPGLAGGSEQYF; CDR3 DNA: TGTGCCAGCAGCCCCCCTGGGCTAGCGGGAGGCTCTGAGCAGTACTTC
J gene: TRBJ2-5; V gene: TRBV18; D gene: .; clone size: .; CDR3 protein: CASSPYSYRETQYF; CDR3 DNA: TGTGCCAGCTCACCCTACAGCTACCGAGAGACCCAGTACTTC
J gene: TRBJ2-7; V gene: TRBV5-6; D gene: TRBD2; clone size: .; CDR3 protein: CASSSSGRGYEQYF; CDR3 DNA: TGTGCCAGCAGCTCTAGCGGGAGAGGCTACGAGCAGTACTTC
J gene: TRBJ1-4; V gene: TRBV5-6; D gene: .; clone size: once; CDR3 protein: CASSLVDEKLFF; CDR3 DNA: TGTGCCAGCAGCTTGGTAGACGAAAAACTGTTTTTT
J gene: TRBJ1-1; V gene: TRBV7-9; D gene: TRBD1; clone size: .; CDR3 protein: CASSLALGTGVEAFF; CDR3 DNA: TGTGCCAGCAGCTTAGCTTTGGGGACAGGAGTTGAAGCTTTCTTT
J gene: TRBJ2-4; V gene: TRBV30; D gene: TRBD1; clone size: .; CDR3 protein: CAWSAGTEDIQYF; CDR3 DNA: TGTGCCTGGAGTGCCGGGACAGAAGACATTCAGTACTTC
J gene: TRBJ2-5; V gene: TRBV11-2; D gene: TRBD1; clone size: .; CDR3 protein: CASSQGQALETQYF; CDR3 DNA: TGTGCCAGCAGCCAAGGACAGGCCTTAGAGACCCAGTACTTC
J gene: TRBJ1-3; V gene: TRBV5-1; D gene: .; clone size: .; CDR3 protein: CASSETASGNTIYF; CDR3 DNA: TGCGCCAGCAGCGAAACAGCCTCTGGAAACACCATATATTTT
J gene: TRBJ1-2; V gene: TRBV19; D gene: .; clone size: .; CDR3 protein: CASSRQQDYGYTF; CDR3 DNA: TGTGCCAGTAGTAGGCAACAGGACTATGGCTACACCTTC
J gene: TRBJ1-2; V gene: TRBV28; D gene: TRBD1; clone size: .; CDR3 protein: CASSLPSGQLYGYTF; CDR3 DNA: TGTGCCAGCAGTTTACCGTCGGGACAGCTCTATGGCTACACCTTC
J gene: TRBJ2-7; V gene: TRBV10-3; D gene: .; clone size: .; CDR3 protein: CAISESRRDEQYF; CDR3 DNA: TGTGCCATCAGTGAGTCTCGTCGGGACGAGCAGTACTTC
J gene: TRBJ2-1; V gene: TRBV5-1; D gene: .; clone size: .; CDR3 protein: CASTPQNVFYNEQFF; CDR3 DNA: TGCGCCAGCACCCCTCAAAATGTTTTCTACAATGAGCAGTTCTTC
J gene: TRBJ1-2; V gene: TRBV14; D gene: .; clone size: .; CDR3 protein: CASSQDRRGNYGYTF; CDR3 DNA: TGTGCCAGCAGCCAAGATCGGCGGGGAAACTATGGCTACACCTTC
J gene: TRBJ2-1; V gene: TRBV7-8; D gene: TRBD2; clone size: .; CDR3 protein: CAGAASGTSGRAKFF; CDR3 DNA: TGTGCCGGGGCCGCATCCGGGACTAGCGGGAGGGCGAAGTTCTTC
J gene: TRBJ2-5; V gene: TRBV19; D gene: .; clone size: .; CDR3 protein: CASSITSFRETQYF; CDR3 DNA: TGTGCCAGTAGTATAACTAGTTTTCGGGAGACCCAGTACTTC
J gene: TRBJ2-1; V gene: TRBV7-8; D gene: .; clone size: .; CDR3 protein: CASSLVSNEQFF; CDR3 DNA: TGTGCCAGCAGCTTAGTTAGCAATGAGCAGTTCTTC
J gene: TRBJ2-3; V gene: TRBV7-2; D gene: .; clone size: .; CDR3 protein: CASAKRPSTDTQYF; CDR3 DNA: TGTGCCAGCGCAAAACGTCCTAGCACAGATACGCAGTATTTT
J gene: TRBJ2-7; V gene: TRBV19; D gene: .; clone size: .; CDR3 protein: CASSIQRTAYEQYF; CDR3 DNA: TGTGCCAGTAGCATCCAGCGGACCGCCTACGAGCAGTACTTC
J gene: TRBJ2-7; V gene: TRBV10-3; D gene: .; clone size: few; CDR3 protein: CAISEGRSSYEQYF; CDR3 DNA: TGTGCCATCAGTGAAGGCCGGAGCTCCTACGAGCAGTACTTC
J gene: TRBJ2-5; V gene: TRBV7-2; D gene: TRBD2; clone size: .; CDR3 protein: CASSLRREGKTQYF; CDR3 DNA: TGTGCCAGCAGCCTGCGACGGGAGGGAAAGACCCAGTACTTC
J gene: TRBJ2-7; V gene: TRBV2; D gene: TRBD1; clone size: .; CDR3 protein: CASSWTGPYGQYF; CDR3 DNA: TGTGCCAGCAGTTGGACAGGCCCGTATGGGCAGTACTTC
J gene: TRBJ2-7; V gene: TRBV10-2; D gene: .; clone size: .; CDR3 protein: CASSAGGGYEQYF; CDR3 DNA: TGCGCCAGCAGTGCGGGGGGCGGCTACGAGCAGTACTTC
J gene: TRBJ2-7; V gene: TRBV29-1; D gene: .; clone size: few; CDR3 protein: CSVDDQGPYGYEQYF; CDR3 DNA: TGCAGCGTTGATGACCAGGGCCCCTATGGCTACGAGCAGTACTTC
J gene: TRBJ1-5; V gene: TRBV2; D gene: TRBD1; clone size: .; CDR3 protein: CASSAETGGSNQPQHF; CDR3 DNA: TGTGCCAGCAGTGCCGAGACAGGGGGAAGCAATCAGCCCCAGCATTTT
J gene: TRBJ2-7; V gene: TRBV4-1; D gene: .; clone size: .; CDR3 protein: CASSQDPARDFYEQYF; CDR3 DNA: TGCGCCAGCAGCCAAGATCCAGCGAGAGACTTCTACGAGCAGTACTTC
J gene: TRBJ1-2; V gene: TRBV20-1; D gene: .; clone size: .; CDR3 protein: CSAGGAEGYTF; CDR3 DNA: TGCAGTGCTGGGGGGGCGGAGGGCTACACCTTC
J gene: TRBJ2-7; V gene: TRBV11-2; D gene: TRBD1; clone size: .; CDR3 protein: CASSLLQGLYEQYF; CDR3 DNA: TGTGCCAGCAGCTTATTACAGGGGCTCTACGAGCAGTACTTC
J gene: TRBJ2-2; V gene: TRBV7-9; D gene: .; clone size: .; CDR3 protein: CASSPRTPAGGELFF; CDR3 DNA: TGTGCCAGCAGCCCCAGGACTCCTGCGGGCGGGGAGCTGTTTTTT
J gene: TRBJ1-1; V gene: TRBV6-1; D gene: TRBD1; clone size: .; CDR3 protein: CASSARDRKRMNTEAFF; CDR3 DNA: TGTGCCAGCAGTGCCCGGGACAGGAAACGTATGAACACTGAAGCTTTCTTT
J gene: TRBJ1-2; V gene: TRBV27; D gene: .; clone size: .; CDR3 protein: CASSLYPTDPNYGYTF; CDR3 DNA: TGTGCCAGCAGTTTATACCCGACAGACCCTAACTATGGCTACACCTTC
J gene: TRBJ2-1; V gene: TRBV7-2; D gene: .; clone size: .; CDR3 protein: CASSGRGLYNEQFF; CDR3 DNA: TGTGCCAGCAGCGGCAGAGGGCTTTATAATGAGCAGTTCTTC
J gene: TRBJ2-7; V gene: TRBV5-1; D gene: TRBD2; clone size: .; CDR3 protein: CASSLAAGRAYEQYF; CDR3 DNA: TGCGCCAGCAGCTTGGCCGCCGGGAGGGCCTACGAGCAGTACTTC
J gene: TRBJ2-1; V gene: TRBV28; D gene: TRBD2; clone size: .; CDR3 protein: CASSPTSGRYNEQFF; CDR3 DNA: TGTGCCAGCAGTCCCACTAGCGGGAGATACAATGAGCAGTTCTTC
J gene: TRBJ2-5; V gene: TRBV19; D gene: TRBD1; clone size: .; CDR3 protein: CASSSTGAQETQYF; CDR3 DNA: TGTGCCAGTAGTTCTACAGGGGCCCAAGAGACCCAGTACTTC
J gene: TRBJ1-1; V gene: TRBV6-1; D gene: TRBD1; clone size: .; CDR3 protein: CASSGRDRETEAFF; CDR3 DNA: TGTGCCAGCAGTGGCCGGGACAGGGAAACTGAAGCTTTCTTT
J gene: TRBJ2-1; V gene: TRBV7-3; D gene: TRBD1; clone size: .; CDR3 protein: CASRFAGGPYEQFF; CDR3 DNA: TGTGCCAGCAGATTCGCAGGGGGTCCCTATGAGCAGTTCTTC
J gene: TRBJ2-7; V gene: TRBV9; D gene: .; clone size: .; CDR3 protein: CASRARGGEQYF; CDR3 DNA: TGTGCCAGCAGAGCAAGGGGGGGCGAGCAGTACTTC
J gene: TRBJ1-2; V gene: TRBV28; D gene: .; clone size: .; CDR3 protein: CASSLGSFTSLYGYTF; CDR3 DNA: TGTGCCAGCAGTTTGGGGAGTTTTACATCGCTCTATGGCTACACCTTC